This TCR beta chain was obtained from a study of T cells in tumors after PD-1 blockade. On the study more broadly: Patients received pembrolizumab 200 mg every 3 weeks or cemiplimab 350 mg every 2 weeks. Whole-study results and caveats: Peripheral recruitment is suggested, as some novel exhausted tumor clones were in pre-treatment blood. Clonal replacement, not reinvigoration, is suggested for expanded exhausted CD8+ clones after therapy.

TCRdb's table, derived via immunoSEQ multiplex PCR, lists solely in-frame clones and lacks some. This sample carries 4,000 to 5,000 clones, about two thirds of them seen once, and the ten largest clones take around 13%. Before and after PD-1 blockade, biopsies were collected from the same primary tumor site. The CDR3 is 19 residues long. CDR1 and CDR2 from the germline V gene are SGDLS and YYNGEE. The ends lost 0 bases at V and 0 bases at J; junction bases unmatched: 10. Remarks on this clone: Its specificity is not known.

The chain employs TRBV9 and TRBJ2-1; TRBD1 matches at 9 bases. This clonotype was sampled from a human donor with basal cell carcinoma. The sequencing used tumor tissue, collected before anti-PD-1 treatment. CDR3 protein: CASSVAYGTGSSSYNEQFF. The CDR3, as DNA: TGTGCCAGCAGCGTAGCTTATGGGACAGGGTCGAGCTCCTACAATGAGCAGTTCTTC.